What follows are 25 T cell receptor beta chains derived from one specimen sequenced in a study of follicular helper T cells after annual influenza vaccination. The time point is: 2015-2016 season, 7 days after influenza vaccination. Some clones are missing from TCRdb's copy, which holds only in-frame ones; the method was immunoSEQ multiplex PCR. The sample includes some 10,000 clones, approximately 80% seen only once; the top ten take roughly 0.45%. Specimen: CXCR5+ CD38- circulating T follicular helper cells from blood, collected 7 days after influenza vaccination. Indicated subset: circulating Tfh, non-naive CD4+CXCR5+PD-1+ (ICOS+CD38+ or ICOS-CD38-). These receptors were taken from an adult who received the influenza vaccine.

The chain is built from TRBV11-2 and TRBJ1-2, with unresolved D. The CDR3 totals 12 residues. CDR1 and CDR2 from the germline V gene are SGHAT and FQNNGV. The V end was cut by 4 bases, the J end by 0 bases, with 3 bases between. CDR3 residues: CASSSPNYGYTF. The CDR3 nucleotides are TGTGCCAGCAGCTCGCCTAACTATGGCTACACCTTC. Full variable domain (rest looked up from reference TRBV11-2 and TRBJ1-2): EAGVAQSPRYKIIEKRQSVAFWCNPISGHATLYWYQQILGQGPKLLIQFQNNGVVDDSQLPKDRFSAERLKGVDSTLKIQPAKLEDSAVYLCASSSPNYGYTFGSGTRLTVV.

This clone is a singleton in its sample. CDR3 sequence: CASSKESTGVLADYNEQFF. The CDR3 DNA sequence: TGCGCCAGCAGCAAAGAATCAACAGGGGTCCTCGCGGACTACAATGAGCAGTTCTTC. The chain employs TRBV5-1 and TRBJ2-1, with 7 bases lining up with TRBD1. The CDR3 covers 19 residues. The germline CDR1 and CDR2 sequences are SGHRS and YFSETQ. Losses at the gene ends were 4 bases for V and 3 bases for J; bases not matched to a gene: 19.

The chain couples TRBV12-5 to TRBJ2-2, with D possibly matching TRBD1 (6 bases). Germline V gives CDR1 LGHNT, CDR2 FRNRAP. Trimming removed 3 bases from V and 4 bases from J, with 9 bases in between. The CDR3 contains 14 residues. The CDR3 DNA is TGTGCTAGTGGTTTCAGGGGCCGCACCGGGGAGCTGTTTTTT. This gives the protein CASGFRGRTGELFF.

In this sample, this clone turned up a few times. This chain connects TRBV6-1 to TRBJ1-6, with D perhaps TRBD1 (5 bases). The germline V gene has CDR1 MNHNS and CDR2 SASEGT. This CDR3 region has 13 residues. V lost 4 bases, J lost 8 bases, and 9 bases lay in between. The CDR3 sequence: CASSGDGYSPLHF. In DNA form, the CDR3 reads TGTGCCAGCAGTGGGGACGGATATTCACCCCTCCACTTT.

The genes are TRBV12-5 and TRBJ1-4; tentative D call: TRBD1 (6 bases). This CDR3 is built from 15 residues. Germline values: CDR1 LGHNT, CDR2 FRNRAP. Trimming took 3 bases from V and 4 from J, leaving 12 bases between them. The CDR3 region is CASGLGGKGNEKLFF. CDR3 coding DNA: TGTGCTAGTGGTTTAGGGGGGAAGGGTAATGAAAAACTGTTTTTT.

This clone was observed a handful of times. The rearrangement links TRBV19 to TRBJ1-1; D perhaps matches TRBD1 (6 bases). From germline, CDR1 is LNHDA and CDR2 SQIVND (reference sequence). The CDR3 is 15 residues long. Deletions cut 9 bases from V and 1 base from J, with 18 bases between. The CDR3: CASKQGSNQNTEAFF. CDR3 nucleotide sequence: TGTGCCAGCAAACAGGGAAGTAACCAGAACACTGAAGCTTTCTTT.

This clone was counted a single time. This chain links TRBV18 with TRBJ2-7; tentative D call: TRBD2 (6 bases). The germline V and J ends were trimmed by 0 bases and 1 base, with 10 bases remaining between them. CDR1 KGHSH and CDR2 LQKENI come from the germline V gene. This CDR3 has 15 residues. The CDR3 sequence is CASSPPGGLSYEQYF. CDR3 DNA sequence: TGTGCCAGCTCACCACCTGGGGGGTTGTCCTACGAGCAGTACTTC.

V and J are TRBV6-5 and TRBJ2-7; D gene ambiguous. Trimming took 4 bases from V and 0 from J, leaving 7 bases between them. Germline assignment: CDR1 MNHEY and CDR2 SVGAGI. CDR3 size: 13 residues. The CDR3: CASSSPGSYEQYF. CDR3 bases: TGTGCCAGCAGTTCCCCTGGCTCCTACGAGCAGTACTTC.

The V call is TRBV5-6, the J call TRBJ2-2; 10 bases fit TRBD1. The CDR3 totals 18 residues. After removal of 0 bases from V and 5 bases from J, the junction contained 10 bases not matched to a gene. Germline loops: CDR1 SGHDT, CDR2 YYEEEE. CDR3 nucleotides: TGTGCCAGCAGCTTGGCCTCTGACAGGGGGCTGGGGACCGGGGAGCTGTTTTTT. This encodes CASSLASDRGLGTGELFF.

The chain recombines TRBV10-3 with TRBJ1-3, with D possibly TRBD1 on 6 matching bases. The V gene lost 4 bases and the J gene lost 7 bases, with 11 bases spanning the gap. The CDR3 loop spans 13 amino acids. CDR1 and CDR2 from the germline V gene are ENHRY and SYGVKD. The DNA for the CDR3 is TGTGCCATCAGTGCCTCTACAGGGAACACCATATATTTT. Its translation is CAISASTGNTIYF.

The chain combines TRBV6-1 with TRBJ1-3; D call uncertain. Germline V CDR1 and CDR2: MNHNS, SASEGT. V was pared by 6 bases and J by 2 bases, with 11 bases between. The CDR3 length is 14 residues. CDR3 residues: CASRGTLAGNTIYF. Written as DNA, the CDR3 is TGTGCCAGCAGAGGTACTTTGGCTGGAAACACCATATATTTT.

V is TRBV29-1 and J is TRBJ1-1; D is ambiguous. CDR1 is SQVTM and CDR2 is ANQGSEA in the germline V gene. This CDR3 region has 11 residues. The V end was cut by 7 bases, the J end by 10 bases, with 16 bases between. The CDR3 bases are TGCAGCGCCGGGGAGGGTGGAGTAGCTTTCTTT. Its translation: CSAGEGGVAFF.

J is TRBJ1-6 and V is TRBV10-2; D remains ambiguous. This CDR3 contains 15 residues. Trimming took off 0 bases at V and 7 bases at J, with 10 bases between the two ends. Germline V gene sequence: CDR1 WSHSY, CDR2 SAAADI. The CDR3 sequence: CASSESPIANSPLHF. The CDR3 coding sequence is TGCGCCAGCAGTGAGTCGCCCATCGCCAATTCACCCCTCCACTTT.

V usage is TRBV18 and J usage is TRBJ2-3; 12 nucleotides match TRBD1. Trimming took 1 base from V and 2 from J; bases not matched to a gene: 1. From germline, CDR1 is KGHSH and CDR2 LQKENI. The CDR3 is 16 amino acids. The CDR3 DNA sequence: TGTGCCAGCTCACCACGGGACAGGGGGCACACAGATACGCAGTATTTT. Translation: CASSPRDRGHTDTQYF.

The chain combines TRBV28 with TRBJ2-1, with 8 bases fitting TRBD2. The CDR3 covers 17 residues. V lost 2 bases to trimming and J lost 2 bases; unmatched junction nucleotides: 8. Germline-derived CDR1 and CDR2 are MDHEN and SYDVKM. The DNA for the CDR3 is TGTGCCAGCAGTTTAAGTAGGCGGGGGGCAGCCTACAATGAGCAGTTCTTC. Translation: CASSLSRRGAAYNEQFF.

The V and J genes are TRBV29-1 and TRBJ1-1; tentatively, D is TRBD1 (5 bases). The CDR3 is 10 amino acids. V lost 6 bases to trimming and J lost 4 bases, with 6 bases between them. Germline-derived CDR1 and CDR2 are SQVTM and ANQGSEA. The chain's CDR3 is CSVGLTEAFF. The CDR3 nucleotides read TGCAGCGTGGGACTCACTGAAGCTTTCTTT.

The genes are TRBV10-2 and TRBJ2-3, with 10 bases that match TRBD2. After removal of 7 bases from V and 5 bases from J, the junction contained 6 bases not matched to a gene. This CDR3 is built from 14 residues. Germline CDR1 WSHSY, CDR2 SAAADI. CDR3 sequence reads: CASTRAGGQDTQYF. Written as DNA, the CDR3 is TGCGCCAGCACTCGAGCGGGGGGGCAAGATACGCAGTATTTT.

V gene TRBV19 combines with J gene TRBJ2-3; D possibly uses TRBD1 or TRBD2 (5 bases each). Germline CDR1 LNHDA, CDR2 SQIVND (reference sequence). The CDR3 has 12 amino acids. V lost 4 bases and J lost 3, with 5 bases in between. The CDR3 reads CASSRGTDTQYF. The DNA for the CDR3 is TGTGCCAGTAGTAGGGGGACAGATACGCAGTATTTT.

Of note for this clone: A junction boundary mismatches the germline segment, possibly from a read error. V is TRBV7-2 and J is TRBJ2-7, with TRBD2 matching 8 bases. Germline V CDR1 and CDR2: SGHTA, FQGNSA. The CDR3 extends over 14 amino acids. As DNA, the CDR3 is TGTGCCAGCAGCATAGCGGGATTCTCCTACGAGCAGTACTTC. It translates to CASSIAGFSYEQYF.

The chain employs TRBV11-1 and TRBJ2-7; the D is unclear. The CDR3 is 15 residues long. V shed 4 bases and J shed 3 bases, with 16 bases lying between them. Per the germline V gene, CDR1 is SGHAT and CDR2 is FQDESV (reference sequence). The CDR3 sequence: CASSSEPTDYYEQYF. The CDR3, as DNA: TGTGCCAGCAGCTCCGAACCCACAGATTACTACGAGCAGTACTTC.

This rearrangement joins TRBV5-1 to TRBJ2-3; D is unclear. The CDR3 extends over 14 amino acids. Deletions cut 0 bases from V and 5 bases from J, with 10 bases between. The germline V gene has CDR1 SGHRS and CDR2 YFSETQ. The CDR3 sequence is CASSLETAGDTQYF. DNA for the CDR3: TGCGCCAGCAGCTTGGAGACGGCCGGAGATACGCAGTATTTT.

The rearrangement uses TRBV5-4 and TRBJ2-3; either TRBD1 or TRBD2 may fit D (5 bases each). This CDR3 comprises 15 residues. Trimming removed 9 bases from V and 0 bases from J, with 17 bases in between. CDR1 is SGHNT, CDR2 YYREEE, per germline (reference sequence). CDR3: CATTGQGVSTDTQYF. DNA of the CDR3: TGTGCCACGACGGGGCAGGGTGTTAGCACAGATACGCAGTATTTT. Full variable domain (outside the CDR3, taken from reference TRBV5-4 and TRBJ2-3): ETGVTQSPTHLIKTRGQQVTLRCSSQSGHNTVSWYQQALGQGPQFIFQYYREEENGRGNFPPRFSGLQFPNYSSELNVNALELDDSALYLCATTGQGVSTDTQYFGPGTRLTVL.

The chain is built from TRBV10-1 and TRBJ2-1; TRBD2 aligns across 8 bases. The CDR3 extends over 16 amino acids. V dropped 3 bases and J dropped 6; count of bases not matched to a gene: 10. Germline CDR1 WNHNN, CDR2 SYGVQD (reference sequence). In DNA, the CDR3 is TGCGCCAGCAGTGACCCGTCGACTAGCGCGATCAATGAGCAGTTCTTC. Protein sequence: CASSDPSTSAINEQFF.

The chain couples TRBV18 to TRBJ1-1, with D perhaps TRBD1 (5 bases). With 2 bases removed from V and 10 bases from J, the gap between germline ends came to 8 bases. CDR1 and CDR2 (germline): KGHSH, LQKENI. The CDR3 covers 11 residues. This CDR3 is CASSPGGGAFF. The CDR3 DNA reads as TGTGCCAGCTCACCAGGGGGGGGAGCTTTCTTT.

This clone was seen a few times. This rearrangement joins TRBV22-1 to TRBJ2-6; the table's TRBD2 call for D was not verified on the DNA. TRBV22-1 is tagged as a pseudogene. The CDR3 spans 18 residues. The CDR3 DNA sequence: TGTCCTGGGAGCGGCAGACGAAGCGAACAAAGTCGGGCCAACGTCCTGACTTTC. It translates to CPGSGRRSEQSRANVLTF.